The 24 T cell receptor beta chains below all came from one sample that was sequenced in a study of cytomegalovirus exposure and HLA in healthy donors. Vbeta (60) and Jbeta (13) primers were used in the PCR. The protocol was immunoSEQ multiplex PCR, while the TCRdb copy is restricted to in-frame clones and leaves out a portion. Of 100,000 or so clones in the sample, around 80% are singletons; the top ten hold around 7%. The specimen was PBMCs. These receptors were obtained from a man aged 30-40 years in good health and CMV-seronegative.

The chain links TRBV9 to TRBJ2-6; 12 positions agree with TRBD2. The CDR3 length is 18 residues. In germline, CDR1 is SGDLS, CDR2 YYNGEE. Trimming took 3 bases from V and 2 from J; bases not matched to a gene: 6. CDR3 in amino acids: CASSGLAGVVTGANVLTF. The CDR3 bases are TGTGCCAGCAGCGGACTAGCGGGAGTTGTTACTGGGGCCAACGTCCTGACTTTC.

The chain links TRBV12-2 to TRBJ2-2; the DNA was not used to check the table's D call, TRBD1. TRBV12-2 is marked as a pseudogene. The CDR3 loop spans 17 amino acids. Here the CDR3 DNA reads TGTGCAAGTCGCTTAGAATTTAGGACAGAGAACACCGGGGAGCTGTTTTTT. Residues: CASRLEFRTENTGELFF.

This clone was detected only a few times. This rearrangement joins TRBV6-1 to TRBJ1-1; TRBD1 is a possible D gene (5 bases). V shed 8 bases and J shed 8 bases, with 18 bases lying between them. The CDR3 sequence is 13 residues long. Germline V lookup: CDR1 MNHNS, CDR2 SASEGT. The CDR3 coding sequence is TGTGCCAGCCGGGACTCTAATTCTTTGGAAGCTTTCTTT. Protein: CASRDSNSLEAFF.

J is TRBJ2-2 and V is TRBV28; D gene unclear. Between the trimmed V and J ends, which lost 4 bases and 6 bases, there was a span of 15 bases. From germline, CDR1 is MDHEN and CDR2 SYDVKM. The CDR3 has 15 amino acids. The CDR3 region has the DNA TGTGCCAGCAGTTCATATCCGGTCCCCGCCGGGGAGCTGTTTTTT. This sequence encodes CASSSYPVPAGELFF.

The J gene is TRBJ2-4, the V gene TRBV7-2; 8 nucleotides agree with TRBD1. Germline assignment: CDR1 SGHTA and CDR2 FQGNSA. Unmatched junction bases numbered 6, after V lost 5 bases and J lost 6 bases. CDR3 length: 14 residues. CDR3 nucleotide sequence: TGTGCCAGCAGCCCGACAGGGGCGGGAAACATTCAGTACTTC. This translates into CASSPTGAGNIQYF.

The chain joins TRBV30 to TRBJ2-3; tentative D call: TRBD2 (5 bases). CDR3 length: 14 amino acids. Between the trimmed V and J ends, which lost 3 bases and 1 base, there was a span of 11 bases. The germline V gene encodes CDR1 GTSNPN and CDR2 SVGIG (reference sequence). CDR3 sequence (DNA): TGTGCCTGGAGCGAGGGAGTAGGCACAGATACGCAGTATTTT. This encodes CAWSEGVGTDTQYF.

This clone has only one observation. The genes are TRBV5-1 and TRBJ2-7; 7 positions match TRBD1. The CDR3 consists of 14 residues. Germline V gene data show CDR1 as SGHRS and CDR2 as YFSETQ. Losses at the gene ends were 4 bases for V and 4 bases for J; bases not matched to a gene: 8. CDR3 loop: CASSMRTGPYEQYF. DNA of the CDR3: TGCGCCAGCAGCATGAGGACAGGCCCATACGAGCAGTACTTC.

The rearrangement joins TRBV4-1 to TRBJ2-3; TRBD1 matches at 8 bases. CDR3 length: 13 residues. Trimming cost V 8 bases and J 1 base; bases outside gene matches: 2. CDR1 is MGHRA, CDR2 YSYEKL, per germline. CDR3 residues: CASGQGGTDTQYF. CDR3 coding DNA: TGCGCCAGCGGACAGGGCGGCACAGATACGCAGTATTTT.

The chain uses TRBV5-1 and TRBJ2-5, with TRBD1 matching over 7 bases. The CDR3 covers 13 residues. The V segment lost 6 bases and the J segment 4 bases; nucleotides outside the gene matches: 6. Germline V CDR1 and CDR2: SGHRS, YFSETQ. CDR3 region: CASKTGAAETQYF. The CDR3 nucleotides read TGCGCCAGCAAAACAGGGGCGGCAGAGACCCAGTACTTC.

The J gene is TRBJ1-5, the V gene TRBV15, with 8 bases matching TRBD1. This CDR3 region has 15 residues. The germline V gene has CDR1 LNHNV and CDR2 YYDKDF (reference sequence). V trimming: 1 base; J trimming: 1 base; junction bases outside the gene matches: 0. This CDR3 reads CATSRAGGSNQPQHF. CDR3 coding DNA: TGTGCCACCAGCAGAGCAGGGGGCAGCAATCAGCCCCAGCATTTT.

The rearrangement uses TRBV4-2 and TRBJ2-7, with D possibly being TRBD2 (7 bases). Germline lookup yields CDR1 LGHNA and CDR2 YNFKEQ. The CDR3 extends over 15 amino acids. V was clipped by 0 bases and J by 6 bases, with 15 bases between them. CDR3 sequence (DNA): TGTGCCAGCAGCCAAGAGTCGGCGGGGGCGCGCGAGCAGTACTTC. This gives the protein CASSQESAGAREQYF.

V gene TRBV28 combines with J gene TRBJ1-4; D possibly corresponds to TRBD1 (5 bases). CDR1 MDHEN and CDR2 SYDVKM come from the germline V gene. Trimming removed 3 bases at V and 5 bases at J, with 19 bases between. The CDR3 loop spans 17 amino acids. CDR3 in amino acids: CASSFRILGGRNEKLFF. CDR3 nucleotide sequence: TGTGCCAGCAGTTTCAGGATCTTGGGGGGAAGAAATGAAAAACTGTTTTTT.

Here the CDR3 reads CASSGRQGGEQYF. CDR3 coding DNA: TGTGCCAGCAGCGGAAGGCAGGGAGGCGAGCAGTACTTC. The chain has TRBV11-2 and TRBJ2-5; D possibly corresponds to TRBD2 (6 bases). The J call is in doubt because the DNA end fits TRBJ2-7 better. Germline V gene sequence: CDR1 SGHAT, CDR2 FQNNGV. The CDR3 length is 13 residues.

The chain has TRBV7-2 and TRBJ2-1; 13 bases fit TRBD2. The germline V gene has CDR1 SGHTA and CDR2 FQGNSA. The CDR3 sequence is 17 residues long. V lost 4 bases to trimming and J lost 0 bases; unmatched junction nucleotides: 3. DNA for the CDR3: TGTGCCAGCAGCTCCCGGACTAGCGGGAGCTCCTACAATGAGCAGTTCTTC. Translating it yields CASSSRTSGSSYNEQFF.

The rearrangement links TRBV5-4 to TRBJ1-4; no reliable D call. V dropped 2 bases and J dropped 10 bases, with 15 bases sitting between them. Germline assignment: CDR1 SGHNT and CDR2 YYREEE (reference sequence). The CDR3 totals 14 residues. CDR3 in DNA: TGTGCCAGCAGCTTCGATGGACTGGGTGGAAAACTGTTTTTT. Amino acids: CASSFDGLGGKLFF.

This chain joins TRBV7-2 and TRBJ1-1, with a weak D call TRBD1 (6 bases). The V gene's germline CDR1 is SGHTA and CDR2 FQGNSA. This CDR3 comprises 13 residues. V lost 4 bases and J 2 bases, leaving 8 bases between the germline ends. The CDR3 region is CASSYRVNTEAFF. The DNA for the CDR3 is TGTGCCAGCAGCTACAGGGTTAACACTGAAGCTTTCTTT.

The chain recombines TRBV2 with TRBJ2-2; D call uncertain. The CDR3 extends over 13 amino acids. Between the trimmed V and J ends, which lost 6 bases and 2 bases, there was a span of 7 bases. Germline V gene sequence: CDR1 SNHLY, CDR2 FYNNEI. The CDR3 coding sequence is TGTGCCAGCAGGCGAAGAAACACCGGGGAGCTGTTTTTT. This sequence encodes CASRRRNTGELFF.

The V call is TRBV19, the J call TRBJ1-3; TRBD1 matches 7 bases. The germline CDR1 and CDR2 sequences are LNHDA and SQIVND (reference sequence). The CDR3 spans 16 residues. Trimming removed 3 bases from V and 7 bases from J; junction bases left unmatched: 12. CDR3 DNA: TGTGCCAGTAGTATTGGCGGGACAGCGGCAGGGAACACCATATATTTT. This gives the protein CASSIGGTAAGNTIYF. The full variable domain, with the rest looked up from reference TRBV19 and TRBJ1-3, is DGGITQSPKYLFRKEGQNVTLSCEQNLNHDAMYWYRQDPGQGLRLIYYSQIVNDFQKGDIAEGYSVSREKKESFPLTVTSAQKNPTAFYLCASSIGGTAAGNTIYFGEGSWLTVV.

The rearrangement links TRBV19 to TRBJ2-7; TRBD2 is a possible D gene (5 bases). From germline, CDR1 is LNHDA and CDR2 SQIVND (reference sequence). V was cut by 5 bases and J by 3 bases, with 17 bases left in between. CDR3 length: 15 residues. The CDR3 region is CASSPVGVVGYEQYF. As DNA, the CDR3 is TGTGCCAGTAGTCCGGTGGGAGTCGTGGGCTACGAGCAGTACTTC.

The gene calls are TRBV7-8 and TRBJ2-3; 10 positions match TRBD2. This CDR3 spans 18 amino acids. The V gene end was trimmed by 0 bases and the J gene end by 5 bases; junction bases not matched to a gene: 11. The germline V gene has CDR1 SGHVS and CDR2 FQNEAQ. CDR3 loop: CASSLALYGSSGRDTQYF. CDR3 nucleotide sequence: TGTGCCAGCAGCTTAGCGCTTTATGGGTCTAGCGGGAGAGATACGCAGTATTTT.

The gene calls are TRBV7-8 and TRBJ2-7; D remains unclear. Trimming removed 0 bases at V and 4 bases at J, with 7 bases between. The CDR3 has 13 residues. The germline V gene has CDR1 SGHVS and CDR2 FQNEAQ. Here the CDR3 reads CASSLAIDYEQYF. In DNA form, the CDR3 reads TGTGCCAGCAGCTTAGCGATAGATTACGAGCAGTACTTC.

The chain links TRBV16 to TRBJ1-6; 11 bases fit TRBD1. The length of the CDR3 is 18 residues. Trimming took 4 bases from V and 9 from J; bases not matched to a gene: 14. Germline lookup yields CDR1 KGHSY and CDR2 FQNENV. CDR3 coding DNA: TGTGCCAGCAGCCCCGGAGGTTCTAGGACAGGGGGCATTTCACCCCTCCACTTT. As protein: CASSPGGSRTGGISPLHF.

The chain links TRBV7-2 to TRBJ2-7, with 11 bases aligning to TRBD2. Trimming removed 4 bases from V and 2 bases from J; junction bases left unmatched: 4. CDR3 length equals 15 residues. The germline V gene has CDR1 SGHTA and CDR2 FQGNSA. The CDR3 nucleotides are TGTGCCAGCAGCTCAGTAGCGGGGGGGCCCTACGAGCAGTACTTC. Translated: CASSSVAGGPYEQYF.

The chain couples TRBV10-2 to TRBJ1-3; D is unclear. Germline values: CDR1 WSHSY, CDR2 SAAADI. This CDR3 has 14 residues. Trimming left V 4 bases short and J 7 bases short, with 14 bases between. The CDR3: CASSASGTGNTIYF. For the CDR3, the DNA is TGCGCCAGCAGTGCTTCAGGAACGGGGAACACCATATATTTT.